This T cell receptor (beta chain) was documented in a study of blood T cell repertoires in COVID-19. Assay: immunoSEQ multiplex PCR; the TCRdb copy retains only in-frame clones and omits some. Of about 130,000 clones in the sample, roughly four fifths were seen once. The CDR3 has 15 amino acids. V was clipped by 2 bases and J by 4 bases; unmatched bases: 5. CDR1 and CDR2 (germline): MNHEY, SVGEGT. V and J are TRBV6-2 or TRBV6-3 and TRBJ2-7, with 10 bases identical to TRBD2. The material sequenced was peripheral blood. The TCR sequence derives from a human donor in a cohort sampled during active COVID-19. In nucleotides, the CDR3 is TGTGCCAGCAGTTACGGACTAGCGGTGTCATACGAGCAGTACTTC. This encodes CASSYGLAVSYEQYF.